These T cell receptor beta chains were read from a single sample in a study of control samples from healthy donors and cancer patients. Profiled with immunoSEQ multiplex PCR; TCRdb holds only in-frame clones, not every one. The sample has around 250,000 clones; over 70% are singletons. The material sequenced was PBMCs. The receptors were gathered from an older woman with lung cancer. CDR3s include the opening cysteine and the closing phenylalanine or tryptophan. The order of the fields is D gene, CDR3 length, J gene, V gene, clone size, CDR3 DNA, CDR3 protein. A D gene is named only where the DNA matches it firmly. Clone size appears in some rows only: once, few, many, or a class for an expanded clone.

d_call: .; cdr3_length: 13; j_call: TRBJ1-2; v_call: TRBV2; clone_size: .; cdr3_nt: TGTGCCAGCACGATAATGGCTAACTATGGCTACACCTTC; cdr3_aa: CASTIMANYGYTF
d_call: .; cdr3_length: 17; j_call: TRBJ2-5; v_call: TRBV7-8; clone_size: .; cdr3_nt: TGTGCCAGCAGCTTAGTAGACGGGGGCCCTGGAGGGGAGACCCAGTACTTC; cdr3_aa: CASSLVDGGPGGETQYF
d_call: TRBD2; cdr3_length: 17; j_call: TRBJ2-1; v_call: TRBV18; clone_size: .; cdr3_nt: TGTGCCAGCTCGCAAACCGGGCTAGCGGGAGAGAGTAATGAGCAGTTCTTC; cdr3_aa: CASSQTGLAGESNEQFF
d_call: .; cdr3_length: 12; j_call: TRBJ2-5; v_call: TRBV10-3; clone_size: .; cdr3_nt: TGTGCCATCAGTGAGTCTGGGGAGACCCAGTACTTC; cdr3_aa: CAISESGETQYF
d_call: TRBD1; cdr3_length: 14; j_call: TRBJ1-2; v_call: TRBV24-1; clone_size: .; cdr3_nt: TGTGCCACCAGTGACCCAGGGGGCGTGGGAGGCTACACCTTC; cdr3_aa: CATSDPGGVGGYTF
d_call: TRBD1; cdr3_length: 15; j_call: TRBJ1-2; v_call: TRBV19; clone_size: .; cdr3_nt: TGTGCCAGTACGCTTGGGACAGGGACTGGCTATGGCTACACCTTC; cdr3_aa: CASTLGTGTGYGYTF
d_call: .; cdr3_length: 16; j_call: TRBJ1-5; v_call: TRBV5-5; clone_size: .; cdr3_nt: TGTGCCAGCAGCTTGGGCCCCCAGGGGTTCAATCAGCCCCAGCATTTT; cdr3_aa: CASSLGPQGFNQPQHF
d_call: TRBD1; cdr3_length: 13; j_call: TRBJ1-5; v_call: TRBV5-6; clone_size: once; cdr3_nt: TGTGCCAGCAGCTTAGGATTCGACAGGGCCCAGCATTTT; cdr3_aa: CASSLGFDRAQHF
d_call: .; cdr3_length: 15; j_call: TRBJ1-5; v_call: TRBV3-1/TRBV3-2; clone_size: .; cdr3_nt: TGTGCCAGCAGCCAAGTTCAGGGGATGGATCAGCCCCAGCATTTT; cdr3_aa: CASSQVQGMDQPQHF
d_call: .; cdr3_length: 11; j_call: TRBJ1-2; v_call: TRBV7-9; clone_size: .; cdr3_nt: TGTGCCAGCAGCCTCAGGGATGGCTACACCTTC; cdr3_aa: CASSLRDGYTF
d_call: TRBD1; cdr3_length: 14; j_call: TRBJ1-5; v_call: TRBV10-1; clone_size: .; cdr3_nt: TGCGCCAGCAGTGGAAGGGGGCTACGGCAGCCCCAGCATTTT; cdr3_aa: CASSGRGLRQPQHF
d_call: TRBD1; cdr3_length: 14; j_call: TRBJ2-1; v_call: TRBV6-5; clone_size: .; cdr3_nt: TGTGCCAGCAAAAGACAGGGCACCTACAATGAGCAGTTCTTC; cdr3_aa: CASKRQGTYNEQFF
d_call: TRBD1; cdr3_length: 16; j_call: TRBJ2-2; v_call: TRBV7-9; clone_size: .; cdr3_nt: TGTGCCAGCAGCCTCGGGCGAATCCAGGGGGCCGGGGAGCTGTTTTTT; cdr3_aa: CASSLGRIQGAGELFF
d_call: .; cdr3_length: 14; j_call: TRBJ1-2; v_call: TRBV19; clone_size: .; cdr3_nt: TGTGCCAGTAGTCCCCTACAGGGAGGCTTCTACTACACCTTC; cdr3_aa: CASSPLQGGFYYTF
d_call: .; cdr3_length: 12; j_call: TRBJ2-7; v_call: TRBV2; clone_size: few; cdr3_nt: TGTGCCAGCAGGAGGGGCCGGTACGAGCAGTACTTC; cdr3_aa: CASRRGRYEQYF
d_call: .; cdr3_length: 13; j_call: TRBJ2-1; v_call: TRBV27; clone_size: once; cdr3_nt: TGTGCCAGCAGTTTACTGGGGTACAATGAGCAGTTCTTC; cdr3_aa: CASSLLGYNEQFF
d_call: .; cdr3_length: 15; j_call: TRBJ1-5; v_call: TRBV12-5; clone_size: .; cdr3_nt: TGTGCTAGTGGTTTTGCAGGAGGTCCCCATCAGCCCCAGCATTTT; cdr3_aa: CASGFAGGPHQPQHF
d_call: .; cdr3_length: 14; j_call: TRBJ1-4; v_call: TRBV14; clone_size: .; cdr3_nt: TGTGCCAGCAGCCAAGGAGGGTCCTTTGAAAAACTGTTTTTT; cdr3_aa: CASSQGGSFEKLFF
d_call: TRBD1; cdr3_length: 15; j_call: TRBJ1-1; v_call: TRBV4-1; clone_size: .; cdr3_nt: TGCGCCAGCAGCCAAGTGGACAGGCAGAACACTGAAGCTTTCTTT; cdr3_aa: CASSQVDRQNTEAFF
d_call: TRBD1; cdr3_length: 14; j_call: TRBJ2-4; v_call: TRBV6-5; clone_size: .; cdr3_nt: TGTGCCCTCACTCCTACGACAGGGGCGAACATTCAGTACTTC; cdr3_aa: CALTPTTGANIQYF
d_call: .; cdr3_length: 16; j_call: TRBJ2-7; v_call: TRBV4-1; clone_size: .; cdr3_nt: TGCGCCAGCAGCCAACAAGCAGGAGTTACTTCCTACGAGCAGTACTTC; cdr3_aa: CASSQQAGVTSYEQYF
d_call: TRBD2; cdr3_length: 14; j_call: TRBJ2-7; v_call: TRBV18; clone_size: .; cdr3_nt: TGTGCCAGCTCACCCGGGACTAGCTCCTACGAGCAGTACTTC; cdr3_aa: CASSPGTSSYEQYF
d_call: .; cdr3_length: 16; j_call: TRBJ1-3; v_call: TRBV7-9; clone_size: few; cdr3_nt: TGTGCCAGCAGCCCCCGACAGGTTACCTCTGGAAACACCATATATTTT; cdr3_aa: CASSPRQVTSGNTIYF
d_call: .; cdr3_length: 15; j_call: TRBJ2-3; v_call: TRBV7-3; clone_size: .; cdr3_nt: TGTGCCAGCAGCTTAGATCCGGGGAGCACAGATACGCAGTATTTT; cdr3_aa: CASSLDPGSTDTQYF
d_call: TRBD2; cdr3_length: 19; j_call: TRBJ2-7; v_call: TRBV5-1; clone_size: .; cdr3_nt: TGCGCCAGCAGATCCTTGGGGACTAGCGGGAGGCCGGTCTCCTACGAGCAGTACTTC; cdr3_aa: CASRSLGTSGRPVSYEQYF
d_call: TRBD1; cdr3_length: 16; j_call: TRBJ2-2; v_call: TRBV5-1; clone_size: .; cdr3_nt: TGCGCCAGCAGCCCCGGGACAGGGAGGACCACCGGGGAGCTGTTTTTT; cdr3_aa: CASSPGTGRTTGELFF
d_call: TRBD1; cdr3_length: 15; j_call: TRBJ2-3; v_call: TRBV11-3; clone_size: .; cdr3_nt: TGTGCCAGCAGCTTTCCAGGGACAGCCGACGATACGCAGTATTTT; cdr3_aa: CASSFPGTADDTQYF
d_call: TRBD1; cdr3_length: 16; j_call: TRBJ1-4; v_call: TRBV5-6; clone_size: .; cdr3_nt: TGTGCCAGCAGTTGGGACAGGACCGCCGATAATGAAAAACTGTTTTTT; cdr3_aa: CASSWDRTADNEKLFF
d_call: .; cdr3_length: 13; j_call: TRBJ2-7; v_call: TRBV6-5; clone_size: .; cdr3_nt: TGTGCCAGCAGTTACAGGGCAACCCGCGAGCAGTACTTC; cdr3_aa: CASSYRATREQYF
d_call: .; cdr3_length: 11; j_call: TRBJ2-7; v_call: TRBV12-3/TRBV12-4; clone_size: .; cdr3_nt: TGTGCCAGCAGTTCCAAATACGAGCAGTACTTC; cdr3_aa: CASSSKYEQYF
d_call: .; cdr3_length: 12; j_call: TRBJ2-7; v_call: TRBV28; clone_size: .; cdr3_nt: TGTGCCAGCAGCCGGACGTCCTACGAGCAGTACTTC; cdr3_aa: CASSRTSYEQYF
d_call: .; cdr3_length: 16; j_call: TRBJ2-7; v_call: TRBV5-1; clone_size: .; cdr3_nt: TGCGCCAGCAGCTTCGGGAGACTCAGTGACACCTACGAGCAGTACTTC; cdr3_aa: CASSFGRLSDTYEQYF
d_call: .; cdr3_length: 15; j_call: TRBJ1-4; v_call: TRBV6-5; clone_size: few; cdr3_nt: TGTGCCAGCAGCCTACATCGACCGGGACCTGAAAAACTGTTTTTT; cdr3_aa: CASSLHRPGPEKLFF
d_call: .; cdr3_length: 16; j_call: TRBJ2-6; v_call: TRBV5-4; clone_size: .; cdr3_nt: TGTGCCAGCAGCTCGTACCTAAGTGGGGGGGCCAACGTCCTGACTTTC; cdr3_aa: CASSSYLSGGANVLTF
d_call: .; cdr3_length: 15; j_call: TRBJ2-7; v_call: TRBV5-8; clone_size: few; cdr3_nt: TGTGCCAGCAGCTTGGCCGGTACGGGAGCGAGGAAGCAGTACTTC; cdr3_aa: CASSLAGTGARKQYF
d_call: .; cdr3_length: 14; j_call: TRBJ1-2; v_call: TRBV5-1; clone_size: .; cdr3_nt: TGCGCCCGGCAAGGGGTCCCCCCCTCCTATGGCTACACCTTC; cdr3_aa: CARQGVPPSYGYTF
d_call: .; cdr3_length: 13; j_call: TRBJ1-6; v_call: TRBV5-1; clone_size: .; cdr3_nt: TGCGCCAGCACGGAGGGGGAGAATTCACCCCTCCACTTT; cdr3_aa: CASTEGENSPLHF
d_call: TRBD1; cdr3_length: 14; j_call: TRBJ2-7; v_call: TRBV4-1; clone_size: .; cdr3_nt: TGCGCCAGCAGCGAAGGACAGGGGAAGCACGAGCAGTACTTC; cdr3_aa: CASSEGQGKHEQYF
d_call: .; cdr3_length: 16; j_call: TRBJ1-4; v_call: TRBV7-6; clone_size: .; cdr3_nt: TGTGCCAGCAGCTTACTAGCCGGGACCGTGAATGAAAAACTGTTTTTT; cdr3_aa: CASSLLAGTVNEKLFF
d_call: .; cdr3_length: 14; j_call: TRBJ1-1; v_call: TRBV3-1/TRBV3-2; clone_size: .; cdr3_nt: TGTGCCAGCAGCCAAGTACTTAGGAACACTGAAGCTTTCTTT; cdr3_aa: CASSQVLRNTEAFF
d_call: .; cdr3_length: 14; j_call: TRBJ2-3; v_call: TRBV5-1; clone_size: .; cdr3_nt: TGCGCCAGCAGCTTGGGGCAGTACACAGATACGCAGTATTTT; cdr3_aa: CASSLGQYTDTQYF
d_call: .; cdr3_length: 13; j_call: TRBJ2-5; v_call: TRBV9; clone_size: once; cdr3_nt: TGTGCCAGCAGCGGGGGGGACTTGGTGACCCAGTACTTC; cdr3_aa: CASSGGDLVTQYF
d_call: .; cdr3_length: 22; j_call: TRBJ2-3; v_call: TRBV3-1/TRBV3-2; clone_size: .; cdr3_nt: TGTGCCAGCAGCCAAGGGGCCCTTGCCCCCCTAGAAGCGAGGTTTAGCACAGATACGCAGTATTTT; cdr3_aa: CASSQGALAPLEARFSTDTQYF
d_call: .; cdr3_length: 14; j_call: TRBJ1-1; v_call: TRBV27; clone_size: .; cdr3_nt: TGTGCCAGCCAACCCACTCCCTGGTACACTGAAGCTTTCTTT; cdr3_aa: CASQPTPWYTEAFF
d_call: .; cdr3_length: 13; j_call: TRBJ1-1; v_call: TRBV10-1; clone_size: few; cdr3_nt: TGCGCCAGCAGTGAGCAAGCGAACACTGAAGCTTTCTTT; cdr3_aa: CASSEQANTEAFF
d_call: .; cdr3_length: 13; j_call: TRBJ2-2; v_call: TRBV19; clone_size: once; cdr3_nt: TGTGCCAGTAGCTCACAGGGTACCGGGGAGCTGTTTTTT; cdr3_aa: CASSSQGTGELFF
d_call: .; cdr3_length: 16; j_call: TRBJ1-3; v_call: TRBV18; clone_size: .; cdr3_nt: TGTGCCAGCTCACCACCGAACAGCTACTCTGGAAACACCATATATTTT; cdr3_aa: CASSPPNSYSGNTIYF
d_call: .; cdr3_length: 15; j_call: TRBJ2-7; v_call: TRBV28; clone_size: .; cdr3_nt: TGTGCCAGCAGTTTACTCGAAGGGGGTAGGTACGAGCAGTACTTC; cdr3_aa: CASSLLEGGRYEQYF
d_call: .; cdr3_length: 17; j_call: TRBJ2-7; v_call: TRBV11-3; clone_size: .; cdr3_nt: TGTGCCAGCAGCTTAGTGGGGCAACAGGCAAGCTCCTACGAGCAGTACTTC; cdr3_aa: CASSLVGQQASSYEQYF
d_call: .; cdr3_length: 14; j_call: TRBJ1-5; v_call: TRBV2; clone_size: medium-sized; cdr3_nt: TGTGCCAGCAGTAACGAGGGGTCCAATCAGCCCCAGCATTTT; cdr3_aa: CASSNEGSNQPQHF
d_call: .; cdr3_length: 12; j_call: TRBJ1-2; v_call: TRBV2; clone_size: .; cdr3_nt: TGTGCCAGCAGTGTCGACAGCTATGGCTACACCTTC; cdr3_aa: CASSVDSYGYTF
d_call: TRBD1; cdr3_length: 16; j_call: TRBJ2-7; v_call: TRBV6-1; clone_size: .; cdr3_nt: TGTGCCAGCAGTGAAGACTTGGACAGGTTTAACTACGAGCAGTACTTC; cdr3_aa: CASSEDLDRFNYEQYF
d_call: .; cdr3_length: 15; j_call: TRBJ1-5; v_call: TRBV6-1; clone_size: once; cdr3_nt: TGTGCCAGCAGTGAAGCGGGGACGAGCAATCAGCCCCAGCATTTT; cdr3_aa: CASSEAGTSNQPQHF
d_call: .; cdr3_length: 14; j_call: TRBJ1-3; v_call: TRBV11-2; clone_size: .; cdr3_nt: TGTGCCAGCAGCTTAGCGGGAGCTGGAAACACCATATATTTT; cdr3_aa: CASSLAGAGNTIYF
d_call: .; cdr3_length: 20; j_call: TRBJ2-1; v_call: TRBV9; clone_size: .; cdr3_nt: TGTGCCAGCAGCGCCCAGATTCGTGACATGGTAATCAGCTCCTACAATGAGCAGTTCTTC; cdr3_aa: CASSAQIRDMVISSYNEQFF
d_call: .; cdr3_length: 13; j_call: TRBJ2-7; v_call: TRBV2; clone_size: .; cdr3_nt: TGTGCCAGCAGTCAGGAAAGCTCCTACGAGCAGTACTTC; cdr3_aa: CASSQESSYEQYF
d_call: TRBD1; cdr3_length: 14; j_call: TRBJ1-2; v_call: TRBV2; clone_size: .; cdr3_nt: TGTGCCAGCAGTCCCGACAGGGTTTCGCATGGCTACACCTTC; cdr3_aa: CASSPDRVSHGYTF
d_call: .; cdr3_length: 11; j_call: TRBJ1-2; v_call: TRBV3-1/TRBV3-2; clone_size: .; cdr3_nt: TGTGCCAGCAGGGCTATTACTGGCTACACCTTC; cdr3_aa: CASRAITGYTF
d_call: TRBD1; cdr3_length: 15; j_call: TRBJ2-3; v_call: TRBV7-3; clone_size: .; cdr3_nt: TGTGCCAGCAGCCTCAGACAGGGGAGCGCAGATACGCAGTATTTT; cdr3_aa: CASSLRQGSADTQYF
d_call: .; cdr3_length: 15; j_call: TRBJ2-2; v_call: TRBV19; clone_size: .; cdr3_nt: TGTGCCAGTAGTATCCGTAGGACAGACACCGGGGAGCTGTTTTTT; cdr3_aa: CASSIRRTDTGELFF